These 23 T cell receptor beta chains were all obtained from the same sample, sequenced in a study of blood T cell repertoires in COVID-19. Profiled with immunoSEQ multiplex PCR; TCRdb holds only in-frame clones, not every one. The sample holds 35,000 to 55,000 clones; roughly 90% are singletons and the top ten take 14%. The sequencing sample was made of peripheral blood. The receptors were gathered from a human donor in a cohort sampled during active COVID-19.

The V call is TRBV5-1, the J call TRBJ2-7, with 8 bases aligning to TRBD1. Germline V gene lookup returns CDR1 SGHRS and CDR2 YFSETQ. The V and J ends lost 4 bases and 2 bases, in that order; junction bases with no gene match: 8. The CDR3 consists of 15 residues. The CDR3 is CASSTDRGRAYEQYF. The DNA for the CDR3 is TGCGCCAGCAGCACAGACAGGGGTCGGGCCTACGAGCAGTACTTC.

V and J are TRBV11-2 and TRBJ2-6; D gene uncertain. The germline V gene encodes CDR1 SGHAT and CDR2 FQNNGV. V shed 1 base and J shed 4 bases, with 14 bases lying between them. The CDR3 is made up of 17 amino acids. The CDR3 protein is CASSLGPPGSGANVLTF. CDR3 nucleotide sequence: TGTGCCAGCAGCTTAGGGCCCCCCGGGTCCGGGGCCAACGTCCTGACTTTC.

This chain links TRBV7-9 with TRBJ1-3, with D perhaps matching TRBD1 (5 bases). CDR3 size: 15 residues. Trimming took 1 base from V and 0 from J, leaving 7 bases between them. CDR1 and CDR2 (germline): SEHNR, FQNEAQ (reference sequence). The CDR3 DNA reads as TGTGCCAGCAGCTTAGGCAGGGTCTCTGGAAACACCATATATTTT. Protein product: CASSLGRVSGNTIYF.

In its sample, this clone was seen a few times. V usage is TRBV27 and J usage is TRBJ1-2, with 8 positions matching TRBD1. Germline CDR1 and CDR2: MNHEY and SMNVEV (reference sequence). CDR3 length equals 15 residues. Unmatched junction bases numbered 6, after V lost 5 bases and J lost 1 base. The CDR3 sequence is CASSSGQGFNYGYTF. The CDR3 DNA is TGTGCCAGCAGTAGCGGACAGGGTTTTAACTATGGCTACACCTTC.

This CDR3 reads CASSQEGGTEAFF. CDR3 bases: TGTGCCAGCAGCCAAGAGGGGGGTACTGAAGCTTTCTTT. This chain joins TRBV3-1 (or the pseudogene TRBV3-2) and TRBJ1-1; the D gene is possibly TRBD1 (5 bases). V shed 0 bases and J shed 5 bases, with 7 bases lying between them. CDR1 is LGHDT and CDR2 is YNNKEL in the germline V gene (reference sequence). This CDR3 is 13 amino acids long.

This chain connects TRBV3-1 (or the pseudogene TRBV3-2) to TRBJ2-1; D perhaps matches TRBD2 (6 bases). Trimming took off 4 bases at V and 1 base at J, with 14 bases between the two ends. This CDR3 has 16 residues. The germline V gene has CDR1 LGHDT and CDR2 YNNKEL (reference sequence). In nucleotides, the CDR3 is TGTGCCAGCAGCCCTTATCGCGCGGGGTCCTACAATGAGCAGTTCTTC. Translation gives CASSPYRAGSYNEQFF.

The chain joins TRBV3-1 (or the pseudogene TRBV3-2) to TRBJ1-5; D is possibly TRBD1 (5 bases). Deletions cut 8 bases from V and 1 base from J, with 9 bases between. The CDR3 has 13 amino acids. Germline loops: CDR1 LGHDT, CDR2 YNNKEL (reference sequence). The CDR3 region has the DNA TGTGCCAGCCGGGGGAAGAGCAATCAGCCCCAGCATTTT. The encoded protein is CASRGKSNQPQHF.

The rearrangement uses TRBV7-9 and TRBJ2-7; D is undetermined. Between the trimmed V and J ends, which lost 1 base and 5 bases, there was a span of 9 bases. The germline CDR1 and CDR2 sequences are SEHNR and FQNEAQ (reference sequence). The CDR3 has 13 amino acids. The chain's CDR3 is CASSLGPVNEQYF. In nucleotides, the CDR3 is TGTGCCAGCAGCTTAGGGCCAGTCAACGAGCAGTACTTC. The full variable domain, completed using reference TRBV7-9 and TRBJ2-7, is DTGVSQNPRHKITKRGQNVTFRCDPISEHNRLYWYRQTLGQGPEFLTYFQNEAQLEKSRLLSDRFSAERPKGSFSTLEIQRTEQGDSAMYLCASSLGPVNEQYFGPGTRLTVT.

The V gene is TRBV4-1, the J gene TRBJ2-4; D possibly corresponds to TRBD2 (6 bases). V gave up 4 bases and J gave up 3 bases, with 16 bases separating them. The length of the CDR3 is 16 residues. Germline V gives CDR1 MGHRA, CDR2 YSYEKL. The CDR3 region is CASSPSLAGIKNIQYF. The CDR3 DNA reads TGCGCCAGCAGCCCCAGTCTGGCGGGGATCAAAAACATTCAGTACTTC.

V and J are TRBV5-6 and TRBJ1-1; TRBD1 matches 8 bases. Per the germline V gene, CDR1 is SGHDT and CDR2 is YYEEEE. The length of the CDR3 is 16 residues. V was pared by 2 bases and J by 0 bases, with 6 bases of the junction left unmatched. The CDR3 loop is CASSFRGLWVNTEAFF. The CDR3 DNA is TGTGCCAGCAGCTTCAGGGGGCTTTGGGTGAACACTGAAGCTTTCTTT.

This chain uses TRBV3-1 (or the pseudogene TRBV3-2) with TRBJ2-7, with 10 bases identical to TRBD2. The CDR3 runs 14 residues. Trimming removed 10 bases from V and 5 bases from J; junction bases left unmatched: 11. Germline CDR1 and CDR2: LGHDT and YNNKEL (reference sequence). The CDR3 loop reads CATSLGLAFNEQYF. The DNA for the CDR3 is TGTGCCACCTCACTGGGACTAGCGTTCAACGAGCAGTACTTC.

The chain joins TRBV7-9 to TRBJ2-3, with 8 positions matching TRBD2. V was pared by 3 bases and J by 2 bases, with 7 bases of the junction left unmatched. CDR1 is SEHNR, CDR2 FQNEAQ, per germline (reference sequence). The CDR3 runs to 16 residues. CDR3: CASSFRTSGVTDTQYF. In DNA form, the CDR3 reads TGTGCCAGCAGCTTCCGTACTAGCGGAGTCACAGATACGCAGTATTTT.

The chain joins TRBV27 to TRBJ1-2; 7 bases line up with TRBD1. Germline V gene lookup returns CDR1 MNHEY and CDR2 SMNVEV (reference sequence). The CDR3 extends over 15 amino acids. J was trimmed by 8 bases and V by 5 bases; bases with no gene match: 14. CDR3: CASSPTGDSLRGYTF. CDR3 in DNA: TGTGCCAGCAGTCCAACAGGGGACAGCTTACGGGGCTACACCTTC.

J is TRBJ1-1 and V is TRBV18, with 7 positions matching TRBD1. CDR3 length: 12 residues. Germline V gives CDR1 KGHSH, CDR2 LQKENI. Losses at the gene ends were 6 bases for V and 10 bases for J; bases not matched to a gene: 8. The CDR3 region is CASSVEGARAFF. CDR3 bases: TGTGCCAGCTCCGTAGAGGGGGCGCGAGCTTTCTTT.

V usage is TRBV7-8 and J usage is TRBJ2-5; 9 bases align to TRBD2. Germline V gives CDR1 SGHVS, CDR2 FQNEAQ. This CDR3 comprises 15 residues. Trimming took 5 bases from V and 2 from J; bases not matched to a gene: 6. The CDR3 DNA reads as TGTGCCAGCAGCCCCTCCGCGGGGGGGCAAGAGACCCAGTACTTC. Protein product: CASSPSAGGQETQYF.

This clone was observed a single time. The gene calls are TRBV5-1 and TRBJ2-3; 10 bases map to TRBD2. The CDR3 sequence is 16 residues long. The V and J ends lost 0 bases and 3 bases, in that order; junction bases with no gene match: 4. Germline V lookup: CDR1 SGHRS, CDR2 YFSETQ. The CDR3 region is CASSLGSGGTTDTQYF. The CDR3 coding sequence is TGCGCCAGCAGCTTGGGTAGCGGGGGGACTACAGATACGCAGTATTTT.

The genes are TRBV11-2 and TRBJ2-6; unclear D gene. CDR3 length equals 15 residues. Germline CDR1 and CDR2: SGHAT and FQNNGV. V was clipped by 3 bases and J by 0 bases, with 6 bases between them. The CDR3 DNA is TGTGCCAGCAGCTTGCGAAACTCTGGGGCCAACGTCCTGACTTTC. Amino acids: CASSLRNSGANVLTF.

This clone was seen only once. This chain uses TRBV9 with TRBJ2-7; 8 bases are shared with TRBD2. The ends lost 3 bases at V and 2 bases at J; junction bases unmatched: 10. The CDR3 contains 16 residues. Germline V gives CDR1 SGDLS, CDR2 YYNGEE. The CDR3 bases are TGTGCCAGCAGCGCGAGGGGCGGGGGGAGTCCCTACGAGCAGTACTTC. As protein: CASSARGGGSPYEQYF. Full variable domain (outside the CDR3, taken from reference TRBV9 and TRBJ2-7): DSGVTQTPKHLITATGQRVTLRCSPRSGDLSVYWYQQSLDQGLQFLIQYYNGEERAKGNILERFSAQQFPDLHSELNLSSLELGDSALYFCASSARGGGSPYEQYFGPGTRLTVT.

The CDR3 loop is CASSLADPGNADTQYF. The CDR3 nucleotides read TGTGCCAGCAGCTTAGCGGACCCGGGGAACGCAGATACGCAGTATTTT. J is TRBJ2-3 and V is TRBV7-2; D may be TRBD2 (5 bases). The CDR3 extends over 16 amino acids. Trimming took 0 bases from V and 4 from J, leaving 14 bases between them. Germline CDR1 is SGHTA and CDR2 is FQGNSA.

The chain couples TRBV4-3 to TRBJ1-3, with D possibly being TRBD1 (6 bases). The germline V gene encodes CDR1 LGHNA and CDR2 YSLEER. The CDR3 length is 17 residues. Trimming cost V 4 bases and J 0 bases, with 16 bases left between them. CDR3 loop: CASSLQGYGYSGNTIYF. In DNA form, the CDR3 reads TGCGCCAGCAGCCTCCAGGGGTACGGATACTCTGGAAACACCATATATTTT.

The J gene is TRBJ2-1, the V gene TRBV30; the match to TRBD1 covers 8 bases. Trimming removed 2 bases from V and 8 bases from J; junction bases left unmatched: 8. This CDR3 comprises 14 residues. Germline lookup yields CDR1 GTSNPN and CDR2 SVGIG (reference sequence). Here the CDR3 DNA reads TGTGCCTGGAGTAGGCAGGGGGCTTGGGATGAGCAGTTCTTC. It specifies CAWSRQGAWDEQFF.

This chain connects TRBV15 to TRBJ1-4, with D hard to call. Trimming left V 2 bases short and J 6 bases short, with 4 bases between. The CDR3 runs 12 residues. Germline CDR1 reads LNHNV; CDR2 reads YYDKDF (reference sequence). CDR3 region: CATSRPDEKLFF. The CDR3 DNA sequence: TGTGCCACCAGCAGACCGGATGAAAAACTGTTTTTT.

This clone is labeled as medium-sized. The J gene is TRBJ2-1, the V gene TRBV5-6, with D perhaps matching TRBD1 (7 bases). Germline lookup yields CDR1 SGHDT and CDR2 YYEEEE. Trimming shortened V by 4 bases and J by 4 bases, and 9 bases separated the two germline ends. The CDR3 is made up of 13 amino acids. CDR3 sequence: CASSAGQYNEQFF. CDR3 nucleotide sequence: TGTGCCAGCAGCGCGGGACAGTACAATGAGCAGTTCTTC.